These 30 T cell receptor beta chains originate from one sample sequenced in a study of CD8 T cells in ankylosing spondylitis. Via MiXCR, TCRdb re-called the 5' RACE reads, giving one row per CDR3 protein. The repertoire holds roughly 130,000 distinct CDR3 sequences, 8% to 9% seen once, with under 7.5% in the top ten. What was sequenced was synovial fluid, either unsorted or a sorted T cell fraction (not recorded which). These receptors were collected from a male donor with ankylosing spondylitis.

The rearrangement joins TRBV7-6 to TRBJ1-1; 8 positions agree with TRBD1. Germline V lookup: CDR1 SGHVS, CDR2 FNYEAQ. The CDR3 covers 15 residues. The V segment lost 0 bases and the J segment 3 bases; nucleotides outside the gene matches: 3. The CDR3 sequence is CASSLAQGAYTEAFF. DNA of the CDR3: TGTGCCAGCAGCTTAGCGCAGGGGGCTTACACTGAAGCTTTCTTT.

This clonotype was counted between two and nine times. This chain joins TRBV11-2 and TRBJ2-7, with 7 nucleotides matching TRBD1. J gave up 2 bases and V 5 bases, and 3 bases lay outside the gene matches. The germline gives CDR1 SGHAT, CDR2 FQNNGV. The CDR3 length is 13 residues. The CDR3 here is CASSPGTAYEQYF. For the CDR3, the DNA is TGTGCCAGCAGCCCAGGGACAGCCTACGAGCAGTACTTC.

The chain joins TRBV6-1 to TRBJ1-1; D remains ambiguous. Germline CDR1 is MNHNS and CDR2 is SASEGT. Trimming removed 4 bases from V and 2 bases from J, with 8 bases in between. This CDR3 has 13 residues. As DNA, the CDR3 is TGTGCCAGCAGTGGGGTCTTTAACACTGAAGCTTTCTTT. It codes for CASSGVFNTEAFF.

The chain joins TRBV5-1 to TRBJ2-2; 7 bases agree with TRBD2. Germline CDR1 SGHRS, CDR2 YFSETQ. The CDR3 is made up of 15 amino acids. With V trimmed by 3 bases and J by 3 bases, 5 bases remained unmatched. The CDR3 loop is CASSYSGLDTGELFF. CDR3 bases: TGCGCCAGCAGCTATAGCGGGTTGGACACCGGGGAGCTGTTTTTT.

The sample holds a few counts of this clonotype. The chain employs TRBV5-4 and TRBJ2-7, with D maybe TRBD1 (5 bases). The germline CDR1 and CDR2 sequences are SGHNT and YYREEE (reference sequence). The CDR3 spans 14 residues. Trimming removed 0 bases from V and 5 bases from J, with 12 bases in between. For the CDR3, the DNA is TGTGCCAGCAGCTTGGCAGGGTCTAGGGACGAGCAGTACTTC. Its translation is CASSLAGSRDEQYF.

CDR3: CASRPQLPRGETQYF. In nucleotides, the CDR3 is TGTGCCAGTAGGCCTCAACTACCTAGGGGAGAGACCCAGTACTTC. The chain links TRBV19 to TRBJ2-5; maybe TRBD1 (5 bases). Per the germline V gene, CDR1 is LNHDA and CDR2 is SQIVND (reference sequence). V dropped 6 bases and J dropped 4 bases, with 18 bases sitting between them. The CDR3 totals 15 residues.

This clonotype was seen ten or more times. The rearrangement joins TRBV28 to TRBJ1-2; D ambiguous. The length of the CDR3 is 12 residues. Trimming stripped 5 bases from V and 5 bases from J, with 9 bases between. Germline loops: CDR1 MDHEN, CDR2 SYDVKM. The CDR3 bases are TGTGCCAGCAGTCTATCGGAGTATGGCTACACCTTC. Protein product: CASSLSEYGYTF.

In its sample, this clonotype was seen a few times. This rearrangement joins TRBV29-1 to TRBJ2-3; D possibly uses TRBD1 or TRBD2 (6 bases each). Germline-derived CDR1 and CDR2 are SQVTM and ANQGSEA. CDR3 length: 15 amino acids. V lost 0 bases and J 5 bases, leaving 15 bases between the germline ends. The CDR3 sequence: CSVEDRRGDGDTQYF. The CDR3 DNA is TGCAGCGTTGAAGATCGGAGGGGGGATGGAGATACGCAGTATTTT.

This clonotype showed up many times. This rearrangement joins TRBV7-2 to TRBJ2-7; the match to TRBD2 covers 8 bases. CDR3 length: 16 amino acids. V lost 2 bases and J lost 4; bases outside the gene matches: 10. The germline gives CDR1 SGHTA, CDR2 FQGNSA. CDR3 sequence reads: CASSLQVGTRQYEQYF. In DNA, the CDR3 is TGTGCCAGCAGCTTACAAGTCGGGACTAGGCAGTACGAGCAGTACTTC.

This clonotype was observed at least ten times. The chain employs TRBV7-2 and TRBJ2-1; D is uncertain. The germline gives CDR1 SGHTA, CDR2 FQGNSA. The germline V and J ends were trimmed by 0 bases and 5 bases, with 5 bases remaining between them. The CDR3 totals 13 residues. CDR3 DNA sequence: TGTGCCAGCAGCTTAGCCGGAAACAATGAGCAGTTCTTC. It encodes CASSLAGNNEQFF.

This clonotype was recorded a few times. J is TRBJ1-1 and V is TRBV20-1, with 8 nucleotides matching TRBD1. The CDR3 is 15 residues long. Germline V gene data show CDR1 as DFQATT and CDR2 as SNEGSKA (reference sequence). The V and J ends lost 5 bases and 5 bases, in that order; junction bases with no gene match: 13. The CDR3 DNA reads TGCAGTGCTCTTAATCCCCAGGGGGCTCGGACTGAAGCTTTCTTT. It yields the protein CSALNPQGARTEAFF.

This clonotype was picked up many times. The chain employs TRBV10-1 and TRBJ2-5; the D gene is possibly TRBD2 (6 bases). This CDR3 contains 13 residues. The V gene's germline CDR1 is WNHNN and CDR2 SYGVQD (reference sequence). The V end was cut by 10 bases, the J end by 2 bases, with 14 bases between. CDR3 region: CANEEEGQETQYF. The CDR3 coding sequence is TGCGCCAATGAGGAGGAGGGGCAAGAGACCCAGTACTTC.

This CDR3 is CASSPDVLNTEAFF. The CDR3 bases are TGTGCCAGCAGCCCGGACGTGTTGAACACTGAAGCTTTCTTT. This chain uses TRBV5-6 with TRBJ1-1; D gene uncertain. The V gene's germline CDR1 is SGHDT and CDR2 YYEEEE. With 4 bases removed from V and 0 bases from J, the gap between germline ends came to 10 bases. This CDR3 is built from 14 residues.

This rearrangement joins TRBV20-1 to TRBJ2-1; 8 bases agree with TRBD2. V dropped 5 bases and J dropped 16; count of bases not matched to a gene: 19. CDR3 length equals 14 residues. Germline assignment: CDR1 DFQATT and CDR2 SNEGSKA (reference sequence). Written as DNA, the CDR3 is TGCAGTGCTCCTCGGACTAGCTGGGACAATGAGCGTTTCTTC. This translates into CSAPRTSWDNERFF.

The chain couples TRBV28 to TRBJ2-1; 8 bases fit TRBD2. Trimming removed 11 bases from V and 4 bases from J; junction bases left unmatched: 13. Germline V CDR1 and CDR2: MDHEN, SYDVKM. This CDR3 spans 15 amino acids. CDR3 region: CALEESGGPYNEQFF. As DNA, the CDR3 is TGTGCCCTAGAGGAAAGCGGGGGCCCATACAATGAGCAGTTCTTC.

This clonotype was recorded at least ten times. The chain couples TRBV4-1 to TRBJ1-1, with 7 bases matching TRBD1. CDR3 length: 14 amino acids. V gave up 6 bases and J gave up 1 base; unmatched junction bases: 5. The germline gives CDR1 MGHRA, CDR2 YSYEKL. In DNA, the CDR3 is TGCGCCAGCAGTCCAGGGGGAAGGAACACTGAAGCTTTCTTT. It specifies CASSPGGRNTEAFF.

Comment on this clonotype: Since a much larger clone is just one base distant, this may be a read error. The rearrangement links TRBV14 to TRBJ2-1, with D unclear. Germline V gene sequence: CDR1 SGHDN, CDR2 FVKESK. The CDR3 is 12 amino acids. CDR3 DNA: TGTGCCAGAAGCCAATTCAGTCTCAATCCCATCTTC. Residues: CARSQFSLNPIF.

Only a few counts were recorded for this clonotype. This chain links TRBV6-5 with TRBJ2-7; possibly TRBD2 for D (5 bases). Trimming took off 0 bases at V and 1 base at J, with 7 bases between the two ends. The CDR3 is 14 residues long. Germline values: CDR1 MNHEY, CDR2 SVGAGI. CDR3 in amino acids: CASSYSSGSYEQYF. For the CDR3, the DNA is TGTGCCAGCAGTTACTCGAGCGGATCCTACGAGCAGTACTTC.

At least ten counts were recorded for this clonotype. The chain has TRBV12-3 or TRBV12-4 and TRBJ2-1; the D is unclear. The V and J ends lost 3 bases and 8 bases respectively, with 5 bases between them. CDR3 length: 11 residues. CDR3 DNA sequence: TGTGCCAGCAGTTTTTTCGATGAGCAGTTCTTC. This encodes CASSFFDEQFF.

The table lists this clonotype with many counts. The CDR3 is CASSAGYEQYF. As DNA, the CDR3 is TGTGCCAGCAGCGCCGGCTACGAGCAGTACTTC. The chain carries TRBV27 and TRBJ2-7; unclear D gene. V lost 6 bases and J 3 bases, leaving 6 bases between the germline ends. Germline loops: CDR1 MNHEY, CDR2 SMNVEV (reference sequence). CDR3 length: 11 amino acids.

This chain links TRBV6-1 with TRBJ2-5; 8 positions match TRBD2. The V and J ends lost 8 bases and 1 base, in that order; junction bases with no gene match: 3. The CDR3 is 13 amino acids. The germline gives CDR1 MNHNS, CDR2 SASEGT. CDR3 bases: TGTGCCAGCCGAGCGGGGGCCCAAGAGACCCAGTACTTC. Encoded protein: CASRAGAQETQYF.

The J gene is TRBJ1-2, the V gene TRBV12-3 or TRBV12-4; the D gene is possibly TRBD1 (5 bases). This CDR3 contains 14 residues. Trimming took off 5 bases at V and 5 bases at J, with 15 bases between the two ends. DNA of the CDR3: TGTGCCAGCAGTCGTGACAGTTCGATTTATGGCTACACCTTC. Translating gives CASSRDSSIYGYTF.

This clonotype is deemed medium-sized (0.01 to 0.1%). This chain connects TRBV7-2 to TRBJ2-2; no clear D. This CDR3 is 14 amino acids long. CDR1 is SGHTA, CDR2 FQGNSA, per germline. The ends were cut back, 7 bases at V and 6 bases at J, with 15 bases in the middle. The CDR3 sequence is CASTPRAGPGELFF. The CDR3 nucleotides read TGTGCCAGCACCCCTAGGGCAGGCCCCGGGGAGCTGTTTTTT.

This clonotype was recorded at least ten times. The chain links TRBV27 to TRBJ1-1, with D perhaps matching TRBD1 (5 bases). The CDR3 contains 16 residues. Germline V gene sequence: CDR1 MNHEY, CDR2 SMNVEV (reference sequence). V shed 5 bases and J shed 2 bases, with 18 bases lying between them. This CDR3 reads CASSLGAPYGNTEAFF. Written as DNA, the CDR3 is TGTGCCAGCAGTCTAGGGGCCCCCTACGGAAACACTGAAGCTTTCTTT.

The chain couples TRBV20-1 to TRBJ1-1; 7 bases match TRBD1. The CDR3 contains 14 residues. The germline V gene encodes CDR1 DFQATT and CDR2 SNEGSKA (reference sequence). The V and J ends lost 5 bases and 0 bases, in that order; junction bases with no gene match: 6. The CDR3 protein is CSAYKQGMNTEAFF. The DNA of the CDR3 is TGCAGTGCTTATAAACAGGGGATGAACACTGAAGCTTTCTTT.

The chain employs TRBV19 and TRBJ1-5; TRBD1 is a possible D gene (6 bases). V lost 5 bases and J 4 bases, leaving 15 bases between the germline ends. Looked up from germline, CDR1 is LNHDA and CDR2 is SQIVND (reference sequence). CDR3 length: 15 amino acids. The CDR3, as DNA: TGTGCCAGTAGTGACAGGCGAGGGCCGAATCAGCCCCAGCATTTT. Protein sequence: CASSDRRGPNQPQHF.

In its sample, this clonotype was seen many times. The chain combines TRBV6-1 with TRBJ1-6, with D possibly TRBD1 on 5 matching bases. Germline CDR1 and CDR2: MNHNS and SASEGT. The V end lost 3 bases, the J end lost 5 bases, and 17 bases lay between the germline ends. CDR3 length: 17 amino acids. CDR3 in amino acids: CASSEARTFDDNSPLHF. The CDR3 DNA is TGTGCCAGCAGTGAGGCACGGACATTTGACGATAATTCACCCCTCCACTTT.

This clonotype was observed at least ten times. The chain links TRBV9 to TRBJ1-6, with 7 bases matching TRBD1. The germline V gene has CDR1 SGDLS and CDR2 YYNGEE. The CDR3 is 14 amino acids. The trim removed 7 bases at V and 4 bases at J, leaving 5 bases unmatched. The CDR3 region has the DNA TGTGCCAGCCAACTGGGACAGTATAATTCACCCCTCCACTTT. It encodes CASQLGQYNSPLHF.

The CDR3 nucleotides read TGTGCCACCAGTGGGGACAGGGGCCACGAGCAGTACTTC. Translation: CATSGDRGHEQYF. The chain couples TRBV24-1 to TRBJ2-7; TRBD1 matches at 10 bases. This CDR3 is built from 13 residues. With V trimmed by 5 bases and J by 5 bases, 2 bases remained unmatched. Germline CDR1 is KGHDR and CDR2 is SFDVKD.

This clonotype was recorded a few times. The chain is built from TRBV10-3 and TRBJ1-3, with D perhaps TRBD1 (5 bases). Germline CDR1 and CDR2: ENHRY and SYGVKD. This CDR3 has 17 residues. Trimming took off 3 bases at V and 0 bases at J, with 15 bases between the two ends. The CDR3 DNA reads as TGTGCCATCAGTGAACCTAGGGGACGGGGCTCTGGAAACACCATATATTTT. This gives the protein CAISEPRGRGSGNTIYF.